The clone carrying this T cell receptor (beta chain) was seen a few times. Its antigen is still unknown. Trimming left V 7 bases short and J 4 bases short, with 10 bases between. Germline V gives CDR1 SQVTM, CDR2 ANQGSEA. This CDR3 spans 11 amino acids. This sample is part of a study of response to subunit inactivated influenza vaccine. Study results and limitations: Authors suggested few new T cells are recruited by each seasonal influenza vaccination.

Each CDR3 protein is one row after TCRdb ran MiXCR on the RT-PCR reads. The sample has about 500,000 distinct CDR3 sequences, 6% to 9% seen once. This sequence originates from a man between 50 and 69 years old who received an inactivated influenza vaccine. Sequenced here: PBMCs from blood, sampled less than 25 months after vaccination. The chain recombines TRBV29-1 with TRBJ2-5; D may match TRBD1 or TRBD2 (5 bases each). The CDR3 spells CSGGDGETQYF. The CDR3 DNA reads TGCAGCGGAGGGGATGGAGAGACCCAGTACTTC.